These T cell receptor beta chains were read from a single sample in a study of early T cells in non-severe SARS-CoV-2 infection. MiXCR, run by TCRdb on the 5' RACE reads, gives a single entry per CDR3 protein. The data hold approximately 69,000 distinct CDR3 sequences, with roughly an eighth observed a single time. Specimen: whole blood. These receptors all stem from an adult who was a healthcare worker with PCR-confirmed SARS-CoV-2 infection or an uninfected control (not recorded which). Both conserved end residues are part of each CDR3. The D gene is left open where the match is weak. Clone size appears in some rows only: once, few, many, or a class for an expanded clone.

J,D,size,V,CDR3,DNA
TRBJ2-5,.,few,TRBV7-2,CASSREGGRTQYF,TGTGCCAGCAGTAGGGAAGGCGGGCGGACCCAGTACTTC
TRBJ1-1,.,many,TRBV18,CASSPQTMNTEAFF,TGTGCCAGCTCACCGCAAACCATGAACACTGAAGCTTTCTTT
TRBJ2-1,.,.,TRBV28,CASSRRDEQFF,TGTGCCAGCAGCAGGAGGGATGAGCAGTTCTTC
TRBJ1-1,TRBD1,.,TRBV10-1,CASSEHPDRIDTEAFF,TGCGCCAGCAGTGAGCACCCGGACAGGATAGACACTGAAGCTTTCTTT
TRBJ1-1,.,few,TRBV7-3,CASKSHLNTEAFF,TGTGCCAGCAAGTCCCATCTGAACACTGAAGCTTTCTTT
TRBJ2-1,.,many,TRBV12-3/TRBV12-4,CASALGGTPTYNEQFF,TGTGCCAGCGCGCTGGGCGGGACGCCCACCTACAATGAGCAGTTCTTC
TRBJ2-3,TRBD2,.,TRBV7-8,CASSLLPGLAGFTDTQYF,TGTGCCAGCAGCTTACTCCCAGGACTAGCGGGATTCACAGATACGCAGTATTTT
TRBJ2-7,TRBD2,many,TRBV4-1,CASSLGASGRSEQYF,TGCGCCAGCAGCCTTGGGGCTAGCGGGAGGAGTGAGCAGTACTTC
TRBJ1-1,TRBD1,.,TRBV20-1,CSARQQGRGYTEAFF,TGCAGTGCTAGACAACAGGGGCGCGGGTACACTGAAGCTTTCTTT
TRBJ2-1,TRBD2,many,TRBV20-1,CSASTLAGGSYNEQFF,TGCAGTGCTTCAACCCTTGCGGGAGGAAGCTACAATGAGCAGTTCTTC
TRBJ2-1,TRBD1,few,TRBV2,CASSTGQGALRAYNEQFF,TGTGCCAGCAGTACGGGACAGGGCGCGCTGCGGGCCTACAATGAGCAGTTCTTC
TRBJ2-5,TRBD2,many,TRBV19,CASSSGTSGSYETQYF,TGTGCCAGTAGTTCCGGGACTAGCGGGAGTTACGAGACCCAGTACTTC
TRBJ1-1,.,.,TRBV5-1,CASSLGASDTEAFF,TGCGCCAGCAGCTTGGGTGCGTCGGACACTGAAGCTTTCTTT
TRBJ2-3,TRBD2,.,TRBV5-1,CASSSGTSGFTSTDTQYF,TGCGCCAGCAGCTCCGGGACTAGCGGGTTTACCAGCACAGATACGCAGTATTTT
TRBJ2-3,TRBD2,few,TRBV6-1,CASSEQREFADTQYF,TGTGCCAGCAGTGAACAGCGGGAGTTCGCAGATACGCAGTATTTT
TRBJ1-5,.,many,TRBV20-1,CSARAGEQPQHF,TGCAGTGCTAGAGCGGGTGAACAGCCCCAGCATTTT
TRBJ2-7,TRBD2,.,TRBV9,CASSPQRGPEQYF,TGTGCCAGCAGCCCCCAGCGGGGTCCCGAGCAGTACTTC
TRBJ2-3,TRBD2,few,TRBV7-3,CASSGYDSREGLKGADTQYF,TGTGCCAGCAGCGGATACGACTCGCGGGAGGGCCTTAAGGGGGCAGATACGCAGTATTTT
TRBJ2-1,TRBD2,.,TRBV28,CASSLLAGEGNEQFF,TGTGCCAGCAGTTTACTAGCGGGAGAGGGAAATGAGCAGTTCTTC
TRBJ2-1,TRBD2,many,TRBV30,CAWTTGLSMRLYEQFF,TGTGCCTGGACCACGGGACTATCTATGCGACTTTATGAGCAGTTCTTC
TRBJ1-4,.,.,TRBV29-1,CSVGGGGEKLFF,TGCAGCGTTGGAGGGGGAGGGGAAAAACTGTTTTTT
TRBJ2-1,.,.,TRBV5-1,CASSREAGSSYNEQFF,TGCGCCAGCAGCAGGGAGGCGGGGAGCTCCTACAATGAGCAGTTCTTC
TRBJ2-1,TRBD2,.,TRBV28,CASSPRITGTRYNEQFF,TGTGCCAGCAGTCCCCGCATAACCGGGACTAGATACAATGAGCAGTTCTTC
TRBJ2-7,.,few,TRBV5-8,CASSRQGYNEQYF,TGTGCCAGCAGCCGGCAGGGTTACAACGAGCAGTACTTC
TRBJ1-1,.,many,TRBV29-1,CSVGGTDTEAFF,TGCAGCGTTGGGGGGACGGACACTGAAGCTTTCTTT
TRBJ2-3,.,few,TRBV5-1,CASSPDWSTDTQYF,TGCGCCAGCAGCCCAGATTGGAGCACGGATACGCAGTATTTT